These 27 T cell receptor beta chains came from one sample sequenced in a study of regulatory T cells in long-lasting Graves disease. Building of the TCR beta libraries involved iRepertoire HTBI primers and Arm-PCR of CDR3 regions. TCRdb recomputed calls from the multiplex PCR reads with MiXCR, one row per CDR3 protein. Among roughly 320,000 distinct CDR3 sequences listed, over 15% were seen once. Time point specified: newly diagnosed GD, antithyroid drugs for less than 3 months. The authors made the TCR library using RNA they extracted from PBMCs. These data were also reused for a study on T cells in Graves' hyperthyroidism and ophthalmopathy.

The source material was peripheral blood mononuclear cells (PBMCs), sampled at new diagnosis, from a patient treated with antithyroid drugs. Receptors were obtained from a man aged 35 to 55 with Graves disease.

This clonotype came up many times. This chain links TRBV20-1 with TRBJ2-7; the D gene is possibly TRBD2 (7 bases). The length of the CDR3 is 12 residues. V was shortened by 6 bases and J by 4 bases, with 13 bases between the two germline ends. The germline gives CDR1 DFQATT, CDR2 SNEGSKA (reference sequence). The CDR3 sequence is CSARGTRYEQYF. CDR3 DNA: TGCAGTGCGCGGGGGACAAGGTACGAGCAGTACTTC.

The rearrangement uses TRBV20-1 and TRBJ1-2; 7 bases are a match to TRBD1. V lost 5 bases, J lost 6 bases, and 6 bases stayed unmatched. The germline CDR1 and CDR2 sequences are DFQATT and SNEGSKA (reference sequence). The CDR3 contains 12 residues. CDR3 region: CSALVRGDGYTF. CDR3 bases: TGCAGTGCTTTAGTCAGGGGGGATGGCTACACCTTC.

This clonotype was recorded at least ten times. The V gene is TRBV24-1, the J gene TRBJ2-1, with TRBD1 matching over 9 bases. CDR1 and CDR2 (germline): KGHDR, SFDVKD. CDR3 size: 16 residues. Trimming took 3 bases from V and 0 from J; bases not matched to a gene: 2. DNA for the CDR3: TGTGCCACCAGTGATGGGACAGGGAACTCCTACAATGAGCAGTTCTTC. Its protein product is CATSDGTGNSYNEQFF.

This clonotype has a count of ten or more. The chain's CDR3 is CASSWGTGSEQYF. DNA of the CDR3: TGTGCCAGCAGCTGGGGGACAGGGAGCGAGCAGTACTTC. The chain couples TRBV7-9 to TRBJ2-7; 9 bases match TRBD1. V was pared by 4 bases and J by 6 bases, with 4 bases of the junction left unmatched. The CDR3 contains 13 residues. Germline V CDR1 and CDR2: SEHNR, FQNEAQ (reference sequence).

This clonotype was recorded at least ten times. This chain links TRBV11-3 with TRBJ2-2; a possible D gene is TRBD2 (5 bases). The CDR3 has 16 amino acids. V lost 1 base to trimming and J lost 6 bases, with 15 bases between them. The germline V gene has CDR1 SGHNT and CDR2 YENEEA. CDR3 nucleotide sequence: TGTGCCAGCAGCTTAGGGACGGACTCCCTGTCCGGGGAGCTGTTTTTT. The encoded protein is CASSLGTDSLSGELFF.

In this sample, this clonotype turned up many times. This chain connects TRBV27 to TRBJ2-1, with TRBD2 matching over 8 bases. This CDR3 has 12 amino acids. Germline V gene data show CDR1 as MNHEY and CDR2 as SMNVEV (reference sequence). Trimming cost V 2 bases and J 16 bases; bases outside gene matches: 7. The CDR3 nucleotides are TGTGCCAGCAGTTTAAAAGCGGGGGAAGCCTTCTTC. It specifies CASSLKAGEAFF.

This clonotype has more than one count but fewer than ten. The junction departs from germline at one end; a sequencing error may be responsible. The CDR3, as DNA: TGTGCCGGCAGCTTAGGGGCCCTCTTTCTAACAGATACGCAGTATTTT. The encoded protein is CAGSLGALFLTDTQYF. This rearrangement joins TRBV7-2 to TRBJ2-3, with D maybe TRBD1 (5 bases). The germline V gene has CDR1 SGHTA and CDR2 FQGNSA. The CDR3 totals 16 residues.

The table lists this clonotype with many counts. V and J are TRBV5-1 and TRBJ1-1, with 9 bases lining up with TRBD1. Germline V gives CDR1 SGHRS, CDR2 YFSETQ. This CDR3 is 15 amino acids long. V trimming: 0 bases; J trimming: 4 bases; junction bases outside the gene matches: 4. CDR3 protein: CASSLGDRATTEAFF. In nucleotides, the CDR3 is TGCGCCAGCAGCTTGGGGGACAGGGCGACCACTGAAGCTTTCTTT.

This clonotype appeared many times. The chain uses TRBV5-1 and TRBJ1-1; 8 bases agree with TRBD1. The junction had 5 bases not matched to a gene; V was cut back by 5 bases and J by 2 bases. Germline V gives CDR1 SGHRS, CDR2 YFSETQ. This CDR3 is 14 amino acids long. CDR3 sequence reads: CASSGQGQNTEAFF. The CDR3 nucleotides are TGCGCCAGCAGTGGACAGGGCCAAAACACTGAAGCTTTCTTT.

This clonotype was observed at least ten times. V usage is TRBV28 and J usage is TRBJ2-7; 9 bases align to TRBD2. CDR1 is MDHEN and CDR2 is SYDVKM in the germline V gene. CDR3 length: 15 residues. V trimming: 6 bases; J trimming: 5 bases; junction bases outside the gene matches: 11. The CDR3 bases are TGTGCCAGCAGCCCTGCGGGGGGGGCTGTTAACGAGCAGTACTTC. Encoded protein: CASSPAGGAVNEQYF. The full variable domain, with the rest looked up from reference TRBV28 and TRBJ2-7, is DVKVTQSSRYLVKRTGEKVFLECVQDMDHENMFWYRQDPGLGLRLIYFSYDVKMKEKGDIPEGYSVSREKKERFSLILESASTNQTSMYLCASSPAGGAVNEQYFGPGTRLTVT.

This clonotype was counted at least ten times. The chain is built from TRBV28 and TRBJ2-5; D is possibly TRBD1 or TRBD2 (5 bases each). V was trimmed by 6 bases and J by 4 bases, leaving 15 bases between them. Germline V gene data show CDR1 as MDHEN and CDR2 as SYDVKM. The length of the CDR3 is 14 residues. Written as DNA, the CDR3 is TGTGCCAGCAGGGTCGGGGCGGTGGCAGAGACCCAGTACTTC. This sequence encodes CASRVGAVAETQYF. Looking up the rest from reference TRBV28 and TRBJ2-5 gives the full variable domain: DVKVTQSSRYLVKRTGEKVFLECVQDMDHENMFWYRQDPGLGLRLIYFSYDVKMKEKGDIPEGYSVSREKKERFSLILESASTNQTSMYLCASRVGAVAETQYFGPGTRLLVL.

This clonotype was seen repeatedly, ten times or more. CDR3 sequence: CSANIAGSYEQYF. The CDR3 DNA follows: TGCAGTGCCAATATAGCGGGCTCCTACGAGCAGTACTTC. The chain recombines TRBV20-1 with TRBJ2-7, with 7 bases identical to TRBD2. Unmatched junction bases numbered 5, after V lost 6 bases and J lost 0 bases. The CDR3 has 13 amino acids. Germline CDR1 is DFQATT and CDR2 is SNEGSKA (reference sequence).

This sequence joins TRBV2 and TRBJ2-1; maybe TRBD2 (6 bases). Germline CDR1 is SNHLY and CDR2 is FYNNEI. V lost 7 bases, J lost 7 bases, and 17 bases lay in between. This CDR3 spans 14 amino acids. The CDR3: CASKGAGLANEQFF. The CDR3 nucleotides are TGTGCCAGCAAGGGCGCGGGCCTAGCGAATGAGCAGTTCTTC. Complete variable domain (other parts from reference TRBV2 and TRBJ2-1): EPEVTQTPSHQVTQMGQEVILRCVPISNHLYFYWYRQILGQKVEFLVSFYNNEISEKSEIFDDQFSVERPDGSNFTLKIRSTKLEDSAMYFCASKGAGLANEQFFGPGTRLTVL.

This clonotype was seen a handful of times. This chain links TRBV10-1 with TRBJ1-1; D not resolved. V was trimmed by 3 bases and J by 5 bases, leaving 16 bases between them. CDR1 is WNHNN and CDR2 is SYGVQD in the germline V gene (reference sequence). The CDR3 spans 15 residues. The CDR3 loop is CASSERHSLWTEAFF. The CDR3 DNA is TGCGCCAGCAGTGAAAGACATTCTTTGTGGACTGAAGCTTTCTTT.

Points on this clonotype: With a far larger clone one base away, a read error is the likely cause. The CDR3 loop is CASSLAGTGLHEQFF. The CDR3 bases are TGTGCCAGCAGTTTGGCCGGGACAGGGTTACACGAGCAGTTCTTC. The chain links TRBV12-3 or TRBV12-4 to TRBJ2-1; 9 bases map to TRBD1. V dropped 3 bases and J dropped 10; count of bases not matched to a gene: 10. This CDR3 region has 15 residues.

This clonotype was recorded many times. The V and J genes are TRBV5-1 and TRBJ1-1, with a possible D match to TRBD1 (5 bases). The germline V gene has CDR1 SGHRS and CDR2 YFSETQ. This CDR3 has 15 residues. Trimming pared 0 bases from V and 6 bases from J, leaving 15 bases between. DNA of the CDR3: TGCGCCAGCAGCTTGGGGTACGGGGGAGCCTCTGAAGCTTTCTTT. It is translated as CASSLGYGGASEAFF.

The chain is built from TRBV7-9 and TRBJ2-7; 8 nucleotides line up with TRBD1. This CDR3 comprises 15 residues. The J segment lost 9 bases and the V segment lost 3 bases, leaving 13 bases of the junction unmatched. CDR1 SEHNR and CDR2 FQNEAQ come from the germline V gene (reference sequence). CDR3 in DNA: TGTGCCAGCAGCTTTGTAGGGGACAGGAGTACGAGGCAGTACTTC. Translation gives CASSFVGDRSTRQYF.

There are a few counts of this clonotype. This rearrangement joins TRBV7-9 to TRBJ2-1; 11 positions match TRBD1. Looked up from germline, CDR1 is SEHNR and CDR2 is FQNEAQ (reference sequence). J was trimmed by 8 bases and V by 7 bases; bases with no gene match: 4. The CDR3 spans 13 residues. The DNA of the CDR3 is TGTGCCAGCAACGGACAGGGGGCCGATGAGCAGTTCTTC. Amino acids: CASNGQGADEQFF. Supplemented by reference TRBV7-9 and TRBJ2-1, the full variable domain reads DTGVSQNPRHKITKRGQNVTFRCDPISEHNRLYWYRQTLGQGPEFLTYFQNEAQLEKSRLLSDRFSAERPKGSFSTLEIQRTEQGDSAMYLCASNGQGADEQFFGPGTRLTVL.

This clonotype was detected many times. The genes are TRBV28 and TRBJ2-1; 7 bases line up with TRBD1. CDR3 length: 16 residues. J gave up 5 bases and V 2 bases, and 9 bases lay outside the gene matches. Germline V gene sequence: CDR1 MDHEN, CDR2 SYDVKM. Here the CDR3 reads CASSLKGAWGHNEQFF. CDR3 DNA: TGTGCCAGCAGTTTAAAGGGGGCGTGGGGGCACAATGAGCAGTTCTTC.

In this sample, this clonotype turned up many times. The chain combines TRBV7-9 with TRBJ1-4; no reliable D call. Trimming cost V 5 bases and J 2 bases, with 3 bases left between them. CDR3 size: 12 residues. Per germline, CDR1 SEHNR and CDR2 FQNEAQ (reference sequence). The CDR3 protein is CASSRTNEKLFF. CDR3 nucleotides: TGTGCCAGCAGCCGGACTAATGAAAAACTGTTTTTT.

This clonotype occurred many times. The chain has TRBV2 and TRBJ1-5, with D hard to call. The CDR3 sequence is 14 residues long. Germline V gene data show CDR1 as SNHLY and CDR2 as FYNNEI. Between the trimmed V and J ends, which lost 8 bases and 1 base, there was a span of 12 bases. The CDR3 is CASSIGGSNQPQHF. CDR3 DNA sequence: TGTGCCAGCTCCATCGGTGGGAGCAATCAGCCCCAGCATTTT.

This clonotype was picked up many times. The rearrangement uses TRBV2 and TRBJ1-2; a possible D gene is TRBD1 (6 bases). Trimming took 1 base from V and 4 from J, leaving 13 bases between them. Germline lookup yields CDR1 SNHLY and CDR2 FYNNEI. The CDR3 runs 15 residues. CDR3 sequence (DNA): TGTGCCAGCAGTGAAGTGGAGGGGGAGGTCTATGGCTACACCTTC. Its protein is CASSEVEGEVYGYTF.

This clonotype was counted at least ten times. The chain joins TRBV2 to TRBJ1-2; D gene ambiguous. V lost 6 bases and J 5 bases, leaving 13 bases between the germline ends. Germline loops: CDR1 SNHLY, CDR2 FYNNEI. The CDR3 covers 13 residues. The chain's CDR3 is CASSGGFLYGYTF. The CDR3, as DNA: TGTGCCAGCAGCGGAGGGTTTCTTTATGGCTACACCTTC. The whole variable domain, filled in from reference TRBV2 and TRBJ1-2, reads EPEVTQTPSHQVTQMGQEVILRCVPISNHLYFYWYRQILGQKVEFLVSFYNNEISEKSEIFDDQFSVERPDGSNFTLKIRSTKLEDSAMYFCASSGGFLYGYTFGSGTRLTVV.

The chain employs TRBV6-5 and TRBJ2-2; no firm D call. Germline-derived CDR1 and CDR2 are MNHEY and SVGAGI. Trimming left V 2 bases short and J 4 bases short, with 8 bases between. CDR3 length: 14 amino acids. The CDR3 nucleotides read TGTGCCAGCAGTTACGTTAGGTTCACCGGGGAGCTGTTTTTT. This translates into CASSYVRFTGELFF.

This clonotype has a handful of counts. This chain links TRBV18 with TRBJ2-5; 7 bases line up with TRBD1. Germline CDR1 and CDR2: KGHSH and LQKENI. The CDR3 runs 16 residues. Trimming took 2 bases from V and 4 from J; bases not matched to a gene: 10. CDR3 protein: CASSPMTGFRGETQYF. DNA of the CDR3: TGTGCCAGCTCACCAATGACAGGGTTCCGGGGAGAGACCCAGTACTTC.

This chain links TRBV5-5 with TRBJ2-1; a possible D gene is TRBD1 (6 bases). V was clipped by 5 bases and J by 4 bases, with 13 bases between them. Germline CDR1 reads SGHKS; CDR2 reads YYEKEE (reference sequence). This CDR3 has 14 amino acids. The CDR3 reads CASSRDTTYNEQFF. CDR3 coding DNA: TGTGCCAGCAGTCGGGACACAACGTACAATGAGCAGTTCTTC.

The sample holds a few counts of this clonotype. The J gene is TRBJ1-2, the V gene TRBV6-1; D remains ambiguous. This CDR3 comprises 15 residues. The germline V gene encodes CDR1 MNHNS and CDR2 SASEGT. V was pared by 8 bases and J by 3 bases, with 19 bases between. DNA for the CDR3: TGTGCCAGCCTATATGCCCCGGGAAACCACTATGGCTACACCTTC. This codes for CASLYAPGNHYGYTF.